Shown below are 18 T cell receptor beta chains from a single sample sequenced in a study of cytomegalovirus exposure and HLA in healthy donors. The PCR was carried out with 60 Vbeta primers and 13 Jbeta primers. Measured with immunoSEQ multiplex PCR; TCRdb has only the in-frame clones, and not every one. The sample includes 100,000 to 150,000 clones, about 10% seen only once; the top ten take just over 4.5%. The sequencing input was PBMCs. These receptors were obtained from a woman aged 18 to 35 in good health and CMV-seropositive.

The chain joins TRBV29-1 to TRBJ2-5; 8 bases agree with TRBD1. TRBJ2-7 matches the DNA end more closely, so the J call is doubtful. CDR1 and CDR2 (germline): SQVTM, ANQGSEA. This CDR3 is 14 amino acids long. The CDR3 reads CSVISGTGPYEQYF. The CDR3 DNA sequence: TGCAGCGTTATATCCGGGACAGGCCCCTACGAGCAGTACTTC.

This clone was counted between two and nine times. The genes are TRBV29-1 and TRBJ1-1; D ambiguous. CDR3 size: 12 residues. V shed 3 bases and J shed 5 bases, with 10 bases lying between them. Germline V CDR1 and CDR2: SQVTM, ANQGSEA. The CDR3: CSVDLGGTEAFF. CDR3 nucleotide sequence: TGCAGCGTTGACTTGGGCGGGACTGAAGCTTTCTTT.

This clone was seen a few times. The rearrangement links TRBV28 to TRBJ1-5; a possible D gene is TRBD1 (5 bases). Germline CDR1 reads MDHEN; CDR2 reads SYDVKM. Trimming stripped 2 bases from V and 5 bases from J, with 13 bases between. The CDR3 has 15 amino acids. CDR3 sequence reads: CASSLGGRFDQPQHF. The CDR3 DNA follows: TGTGCCAGCAGTTTAGGGGGGAGGTTTGATCAGCCCCAGCATTTT. The full variable domain, completed using reference TRBV28 and TRBJ1-5, is DVKVTQSSRYLVKRTGEKVFLECVQDMDHENMFWYRQDPGLGLRLIYFSYDVKMKEKGDIPEGYSVSREKKERFSLILESASTNQTSMYLCASSLGGRFDQPQHFGDGTRLSIL.

This clone was detected only a few times. V is TRBV6-5 and J is TRBJ2-1; 10 positions agree with TRBD2. The V segment lost 6 bases and the J segment 9 bases; nucleotides outside the gene matches: 11. The CDR3 contains 15 residues. CDR1 MNHEY and CDR2 SVGAGI come from the germline V gene. CDR3 nucleotide sequence: TGTGCCAGCAGGAGAAGCGGGAGGGGGGAGGGTGAGCAGTTCTTC. Residues: CASRRSGRGEGEQFF.

This clone was found a few times. The chain joins TRBV6-5 to TRBJ1-1; D ambiguous. Germline lookup yields CDR1 MNHEY and CDR2 SVGAGI. The CDR3 has 16 amino acids. V gave up 2 bases and J gave up 0 bases, with 13 bases separating them. The CDR3 protein is CASSYAGGRLNTEAFF. CDR3 bases: TGTGCCAGCAGTTACGCCGGAGGACGGCTGAACACTGAAGCTTTCTTT.

This clone has a handful of counts. CDR3 DNA sequence: TGTGCCACCAGCAGGAGACAGGGTGGAGACACTGAAGCTTTCTTT. Amino acids: CATSRRQGGDTEAFF. This chain uses TRBV15 with TRBJ1-1; 7 bases align to TRBD1. Germline loops: CDR1 LNHNV, CDR2 YYDKDF (reference sequence). The V segment lost 3 bases and the J segment 3 bases; nucleotides outside the gene matches: 7. This CDR3 is 15 amino acids long.

This clone was counted between two and nine times. The chain combines TRBV5-1 with TRBJ1-1, with 8 positions matching TRBD1. The germline V gene has CDR1 SGHRS and CDR2 YFSETQ. CDR3 size: 13 residues. The V gene end was trimmed by 4 bases and the J gene end by 5 bases; junction bases not matched to a gene: 4. The CDR3 reads CASSRRTGTEAFF. In nucleotides, the CDR3 is TGCGCCAGCAGCCGACGGACAGGGACTGAAGCTTTCTTT. Based on the CDR3 plus reference TRBV5-1 and TRBJ1-1, the full variable domain is KAGVTQTPRYLIKTRGQQVTLSCSPISGHRSVSWYQQTPGQGLQFLFEYFSETQRNKGNFPGRFSGRQFSNSRSEMNVSTLELGDSALYLCASSRRTGTEAFFGQGTRLTVV.

This clone was seen a few times. The V gene is TRBV5-5, the J gene TRBJ1-1; 7 bases agree with TRBD1. Trimming took 3 bases from V and 3 from J; bases not matched to a gene: 5. The CDR3 is made up of 14 amino acids. The germline V gene encodes CDR1 SGHKS and CDR2 YYEKEE (reference sequence). The CDR3 protein is CASSYGQVYTEAFF. The CDR3 DNA sequence: TGTGCCAGCAGCTACGGACAGGTTTACACTGAAGCTTTCTTT.

J is TRBJ2-7 and V is TRBV4-1; D is unclear. Germline-derived CDR1 and CDR2 are MGHRA and YSYEKL. V lost 0 bases, J lost 4 bases, and 13 bases lay in between. The length of the CDR3 is 15 residues. The DNA for the CDR3 is TGCGCCAGCAGCCAAGATCCCGCAGGATATTACGAGCAGTACTTC. Its protein is CASSQDPAGYYEQYF.

V gene TRBV19 combines with J gene TRBJ2-6, with 7 nucleotides matching TRBD2. J was trimmed by 4 bases and V by 1 base; bases with no gene match: 4. The germline CDR1 and CDR2 sequences are LNHDA and SQIVND (reference sequence). The length of the CDR3 is 16 residues. The CDR3 DNA reads TGTGCCAGTAGTATAGTCTTGGGAGGGGGGGCCAACGTCCTGACTTTC. Its translation: CASSIVLGGGANVLTF. Together with reference TRBV19 and TRBJ2-6, the CDR3 gives the full variable domain: DGGITQSPKYLFRKEGQNVTLSCEQNLNHDAMYWYRQDPGQGLRLIYYSQIVNDFQKGDIAEGYSVSREKKESFPLTVTSAQKNPTAFYLCASSIVLGGGANVLTFGAGSRLTVL.

The rearrangement links TRBV5-1 to TRBJ2-1; D is undetermined. The germline gives CDR1 SGHRS, CDR2 YFSETQ. Trimming pared 5 bases from V and 5 bases from J, leaving 5 bases between. The CDR3 length is 11 residues. CDR3 sequence reads: CASRTNNEQFF. The CDR3 DNA reads as TGCGCCAGCAGAACAAACAATGAGCAGTTCTTC.

The V call is TRBV28, the J call TRBJ1-1; D possibly corresponds to TRBD1 (5 bases). V lost 5 bases, J lost 1 base, and 14 bases lay in between. CDR3 size: 15 residues. Germline lookup yields CDR1 MDHEN and CDR2 SYDVKM. Here the CDR3 DNA reads TGTGCCAGCAGTCGGAAGGGGATCGGGAACACTGAAGCTTTCTTT. Translation gives CASSRKGIGNTEAFF.

The table lists this clone with a few counts. The chain employs TRBV7-9 and TRBJ1-2, with a tentative D call TRBD1 (6 bases). V gave up 3 bases and J gave up 2 bases, with 13 bases separating them. The CDR3 contains 15 residues. Germline CDR1 and CDR2: SEHNR and FQNEAQ (reference sequence). As DNA, the CDR3 is TGTGCCAGCAGCTTTGGACAGCCCTCCAACTATGGCTACACCTTC. Its translation is CASSFGQPSNYGYTF.

This chain uses TRBV9 with TRBJ2-7; 11 bases are a match to TRBD2. Trimming removed 0 bases from V and 3 bases from J; junction bases left unmatched: 5. This CDR3 contains 16 residues. Germline values: CDR1 SGDLS, CDR2 YYNGEE. CDR3 protein: CASSVASTSGSYEQYF. Here the CDR3 DNA reads TGTGCCAGCAGCGTAGCGAGTACTAGCGGGAGCTACGAGCAGTACTTC.

This clone was picked up a small number of times. This chain connects TRBV27 to TRBJ2-4; D is possibly TRBD1 (5 bases). CDR3 length: 13 residues. Trimming stripped 5 bases from V and 6 bases from J, with 11 bases between. CDR1 MNHEY and CDR2 SMNVEV come from the germline V gene (reference sequence). The CDR3 spells CASSTQGLNIQYF. The CDR3 DNA reads as TGTGCCAGCAGTACCCAGGGTCTAAACATTCAGTACTTC.

This clone was observed a handful of times. CDR3 protein: CASRSSTEQYF. The CDR3 coding sequence is TGTGCCAGCAGGTCTAGTACCGAGCAGTACTTC. The chain uses TRBV25-1 and TRBJ2-7; the D is unclear. V shed 6 bases and J shed 6 bases, with 9 bases lying between them. This CDR3 spans 11 amino acids. The germline gives CDR1 MGHDK, CDR2 SYGVNS.

This clone was counted only a few times. This sequence joins TRBV6-1 and TRBJ2-1; tentative D call: TRBD2 (5 bases). Trimming left V 6 bases short and J 4 bases short, with 16 bases between. This CDR3 is built from 15 residues. Germline CDR1 MNHNS, CDR2 SASEGT. The CDR3 region has the DNA TGTGCCAGCAGCACTCTAGCAGGCTCTTACAATGAGCAGTTCTTC. This codes for CASSTLAGSYNEQFF.

This chain joins TRBV18 and TRBJ1-2, with D perhaps TRBD1 (5 bases). CDR1 is KGHSH, CDR2 LQKENI, per germline. Trimming pared 3 bases from V and 6 bases from J, leaving 14 bases between. This CDR3 has 14 residues. The CDR3 sequence is CASSPGGTTDGYTF. The DNA of the CDR3 is TGTGCCAGCTCACCGGGGGGAACAACAGATGGCTACACCTTC.